A selection of T cell receptor beta chains follows, all from one sample in a study of molecular identifiers for immune sequencing clone quantification. From the PCR reads, TCRdb called clonotypes with MiXCR, one entry per CDR3 protein. Seen here are over 600,000 distinct CDR3 sequences, approximately 20% observed once, and the top ten hold about 0.9%. Sequencing used naive CD8+ T cells from blood, with Jurkat cell RNA spiked in. All receptors come from a human donor in good health. Some libraries in this study had Jurkat cell RNA spiked in. The CDR3 runs from the conserved cysteine through the conserved F or W. The D gene is left open where the match is weak. The size of a clone is reported for some rows only, either as once, few or many, or as a class for expanded clones.

J: TRBJ1-1; V: TRBV7-6; size: many; D: NA; DNA: TGTGCCAGCAGCTTAGAATTGACGGGTGAAGCTTTCTTT; CDR3: CASSLELTGEAFF
J: TRBJ2-7; V: TRBV23-1; size: many; D: TRBD1; DNA: TGCGCCAGCAGTCCGGGACAGAGAAACTACGAGCAGTACTTC; CDR3: CASSPGQRNYEQYF
J: TRBJ2-3; V: TRBV12-3/TRBV12-4; size: many; D: TRBD2; DNA: TGTGCCAGCAGGGGGGGGGACTTTGACACAGATACGCAGTATTTT; CDR3: CASRGGDFDTDTQYF
J: TRBJ2-6; V: TRBV18; size: many; D: TRBD1; DNA: TGTGCCAGCTCACCCTTACAGGGGGCGGAAGGGGCCAACGTCCTGACTTTC; CDR3: CASSPLQGAEGANVLTF
J: TRBJ2-3; V: TRBV19; size: few; D: NA; DNA: TGTGCCAGTAGTAGAAGTTCCGCAGATACGCAGTATTTT; CDR3: CASSRSSADTQYF
J: TRBJ2-1; V: TRBV7-8; size: NA; D: NA; DNA: TGTGCCAGCAGCTTTAGTAGGAGGGGGTACAATGAGCAGTTCTTC; CDR3: CASSFSRRGYNEQFF
J: TRBJ1-2; V: TRBV5-1; size: NA; D: NA; DNA: TGCGCCAGCAGCTTGAATCCCCCTCAAGGTGGCTACACCTTC; CDR3: CASSLNPPQGGYTF
J: TRBJ2-1; V: TRBV25-1; size: many; D: TRBD2; DNA: TGTGCCAGCAGCCTCCCTAGCGGGAGTAGGGATGAGCAGTTCTTC; CDR3: CASSLPSGSRDEQFF
J: TRBJ2-3; V: TRBV20-1; size: few; D: TRBD2; DNA: TGCAGTGCTAGACCACCGGGGGCTAGCGGGGGGTCGGCACATACGCAGTATTTT; CDR3: CSARPPGASGGSAHTQYF
J: TRBJ2-1; V: TRBV5-1; size: many; D: NA; DNA: TGCGCCAGTACATCAAGCTCCTACAATGAGCAGTTCTTC; CDR3: CASTSSSYNEQFF
J: TRBJ1-5; V: TRBV12-3/TRBV12-4; size: NA; D: NA; DNA: TGTGCCAGCAGCCAAAGACAGTATCAGCCCCAGCATTTT; CDR3: CASSQRQYQPQHF
J: TRBJ2-1; V: TRBV6-2/TRBV6-3; size: few; D: NA; DNA: TGTGCCAGCAGCTACTTGGGCGGGGATGAGCAGTTCTTC; CDR3: CASSYLGGDEQFF
J: TRBJ1-4; V: TRBV7-2; size: many; D: NA; DNA: TGTGCCAGCAGCCAAGCACCGTCAACTAATGAAAAACTGTTTTTT; CDR3: CASSQAPSTNEKLFF
J: TRBJ1-1; V: TRBV14; size: many; D: NA; DNA: TGTGCCAGCAGCCATCAACTTGGGCAGATGAACACTGAAGCTTTCTTT; CDR3: CASSHQLGQMNTEAFF
J: TRBJ2-1; V: TRBV19; size: many; D: NA; DNA: TGTGCCAGTAGTACCGGAGGCTACAATGAGCAGTTCTTC; CDR3: CASSTGGYNEQFF
J: TRBJ2-5; V: TRBV4-1; size: NA; D: TRBD2; DNA: TGCGCCAGCAGCCAAGTCTCTAGCGGGGGGGCGACCCAGTACTTC; CDR3: CASSQVSSGGATQYF
J: TRBJ1-2; V: TRBV19; size: many; D: NA; DNA: TGTGCCAGTAGTCCACAGGGTTTCCGCTATGGCTACACCTTC; CDR3: CASSPQGFRYGYTF
J: TRBJ1-1; V: TRBV6-5; size: NA; D: NA; DNA: TGTGCCAGCAGCTACGGCCCTAACACTGAAGCTTCCTTT; CDR3: CASSYGPNTEASF
J: TRBJ2-2; V: TRBV7-2; size: many; D: TRBD2; DNA: TGTGCCAGCAGCTTCGGGGGGTCGGGCACCGGGGAGCTGTTTTTT; CDR3: CASSFGGSGTGELFF
J: TRBJ2-1; V: TRBV5-1; size: many; D: NA; DNA: TGCGCCAGCAGCACCGGGACCAAGACCCCTATCCATGGTTCGCAGTTCTTC; CDR3: CASSTGTKTPIHGSQFF
J: TRBJ1-5; V: TRBV27; size: many; D: NA; DNA: TGTGCCAGCAGTCCCACAGGGTTTCAGCCCCAGCATTTT; CDR3: CASSPTGFQPQHF
J: TRBJ2-2; V: TRBV19; size: NA; D: NA; DNA: TGTGCCAGTAGTATAACCGGGGCCACCGGGGAGCTGTTTTTT; CDR3: CASSITGATGELFF
J: TRBJ1-4; V: TRBV19; size: many; D: NA; DNA: TGTGCCAGTAAAGTTAATGAAAAACTGTTTTTT; CDR3: CASKVNEKLFF
J: TRBJ1-3; V: TRBV5-5; size: NA; D: NA; DNA: TGTGCCAGCAGCTTGACAGGGAATAGAGGAAACACCATATATTTT; CDR3: CASSLTGNRGNTIYF